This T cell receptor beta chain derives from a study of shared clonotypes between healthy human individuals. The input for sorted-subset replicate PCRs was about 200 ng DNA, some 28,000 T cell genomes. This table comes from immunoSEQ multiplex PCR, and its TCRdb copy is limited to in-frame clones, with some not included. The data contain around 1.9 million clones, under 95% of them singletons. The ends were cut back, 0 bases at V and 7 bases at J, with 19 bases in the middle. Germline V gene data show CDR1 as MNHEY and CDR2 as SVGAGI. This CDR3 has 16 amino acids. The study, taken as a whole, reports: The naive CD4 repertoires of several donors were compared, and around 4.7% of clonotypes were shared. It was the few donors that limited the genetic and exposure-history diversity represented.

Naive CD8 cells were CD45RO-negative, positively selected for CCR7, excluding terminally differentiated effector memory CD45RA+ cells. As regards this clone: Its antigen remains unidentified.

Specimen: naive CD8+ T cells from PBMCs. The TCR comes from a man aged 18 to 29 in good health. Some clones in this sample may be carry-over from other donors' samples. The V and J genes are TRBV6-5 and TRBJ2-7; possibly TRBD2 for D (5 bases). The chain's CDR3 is CASSYSNLASSGEQYF. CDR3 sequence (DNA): TGTGCCAGCAGTTACTCGAATCTAGCCAGCTCGGGAGAGCAGTACTTC.